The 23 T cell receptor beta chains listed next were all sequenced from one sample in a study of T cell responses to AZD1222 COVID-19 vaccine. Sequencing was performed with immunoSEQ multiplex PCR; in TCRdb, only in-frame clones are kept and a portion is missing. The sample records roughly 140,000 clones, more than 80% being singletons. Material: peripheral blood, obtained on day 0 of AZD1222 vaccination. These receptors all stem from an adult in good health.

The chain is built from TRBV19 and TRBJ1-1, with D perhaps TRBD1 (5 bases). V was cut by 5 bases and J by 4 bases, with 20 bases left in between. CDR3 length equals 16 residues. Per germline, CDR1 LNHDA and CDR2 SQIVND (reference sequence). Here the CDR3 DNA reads TGTGCCAGTAGTGTCCTACCCGGGGGGGGTAGCACTGAAGCTTTCTTT. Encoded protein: CASSVLPGGGSTEAFF.

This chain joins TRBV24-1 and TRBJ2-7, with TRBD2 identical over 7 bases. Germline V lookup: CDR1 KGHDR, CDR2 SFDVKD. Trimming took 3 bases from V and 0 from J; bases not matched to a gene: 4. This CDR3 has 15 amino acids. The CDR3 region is CATSDLSSGSYEQYF. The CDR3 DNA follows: TGTGCCACCAGTGATCTGTCTAGCGGCTCCTACGAGCAGTACTTC.

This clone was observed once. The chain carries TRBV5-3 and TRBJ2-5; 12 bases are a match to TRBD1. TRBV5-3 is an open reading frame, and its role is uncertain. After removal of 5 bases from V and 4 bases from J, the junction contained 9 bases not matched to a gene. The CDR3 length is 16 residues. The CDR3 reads CARSFDWDRGPETQYF. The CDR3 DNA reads TGTGCCAGAAGTTTTGACTGGGACAGGGGGCCAGAGACCCAGTACTTC.

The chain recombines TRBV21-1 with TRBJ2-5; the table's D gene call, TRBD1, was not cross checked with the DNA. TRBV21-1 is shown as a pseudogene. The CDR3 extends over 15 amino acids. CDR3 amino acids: CASSKGTGNQETQYF. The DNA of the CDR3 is TGTGCCAGCAGCAAAGGGACAGGGAATCAAGAGACCCAGTACTTC.

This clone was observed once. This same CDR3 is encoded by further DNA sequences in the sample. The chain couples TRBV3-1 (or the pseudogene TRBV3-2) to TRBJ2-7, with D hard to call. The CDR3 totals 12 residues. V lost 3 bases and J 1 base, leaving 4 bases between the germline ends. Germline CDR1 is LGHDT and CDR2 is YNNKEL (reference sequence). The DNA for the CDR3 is TGTGCCAGCAGCCAGGTTTCCTACGAGCAGTACTTC. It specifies CASSQVSYEQYF.

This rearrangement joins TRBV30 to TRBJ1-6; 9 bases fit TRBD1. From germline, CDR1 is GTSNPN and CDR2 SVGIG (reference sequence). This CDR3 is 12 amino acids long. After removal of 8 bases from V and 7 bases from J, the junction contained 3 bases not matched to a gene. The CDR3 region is CAGDRGNSPLHF. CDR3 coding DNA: TGTGCCGGAGACAGGGGGAATTCACCCCTCCACTTT. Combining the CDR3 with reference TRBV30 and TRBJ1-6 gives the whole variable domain SQTIHQWPATLVQPVGSPLSLECTVEGTSNPNLYWYRQAAGRGLQLLFYSVGIGQISSEVPQNLSASRPQDRQFILSSKKLLLSDSGFYLCAGDRGNSPLHFGNGTRLTVT.

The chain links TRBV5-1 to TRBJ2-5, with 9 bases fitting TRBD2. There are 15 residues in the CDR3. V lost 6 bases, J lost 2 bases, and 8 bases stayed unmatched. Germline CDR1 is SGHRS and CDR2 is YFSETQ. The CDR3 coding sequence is TGCGCCAGCACCTCTAGCGGGGAGACGCAAGAGACCCAGTACTTC. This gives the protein CASTSSGETQETQYF.

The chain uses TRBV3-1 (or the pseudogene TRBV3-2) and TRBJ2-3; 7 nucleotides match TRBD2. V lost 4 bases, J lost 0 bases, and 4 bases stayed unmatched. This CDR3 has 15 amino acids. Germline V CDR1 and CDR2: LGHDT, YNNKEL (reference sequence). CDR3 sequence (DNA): TGTGCCAGCAGCCCCCCAGCGGGGAGCACAGATACGCAGTATTTT. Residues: CASSPPAGSTDTQYF.

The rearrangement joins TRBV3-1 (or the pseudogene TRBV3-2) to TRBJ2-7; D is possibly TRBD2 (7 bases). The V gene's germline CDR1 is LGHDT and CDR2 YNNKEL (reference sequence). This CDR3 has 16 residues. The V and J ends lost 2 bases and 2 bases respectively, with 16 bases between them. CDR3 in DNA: TGTGCCAGCAGCCAATCCGCGGGGGCGGGCACCTACGAGCAGTACTTC. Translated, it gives CASSQSAGAGTYEQYF.

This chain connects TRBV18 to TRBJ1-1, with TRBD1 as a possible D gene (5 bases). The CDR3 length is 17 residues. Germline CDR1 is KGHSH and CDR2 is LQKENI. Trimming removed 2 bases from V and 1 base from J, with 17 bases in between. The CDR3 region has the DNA TGTGCCAGCTCACCAAATCCTGGGGCGAGGGCGAACACTGAAGCTTTCTTT. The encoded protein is CASSPNPGARANTEAFF.

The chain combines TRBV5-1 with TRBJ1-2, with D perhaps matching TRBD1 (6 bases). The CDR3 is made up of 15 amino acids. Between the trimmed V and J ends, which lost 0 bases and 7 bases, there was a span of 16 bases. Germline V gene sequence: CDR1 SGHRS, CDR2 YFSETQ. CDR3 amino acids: CASSLDQGILRGYTF. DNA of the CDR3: TGCGCCAGCAGCTTGGATCAGGGGATATTGCGTGGCTACACCTTC.

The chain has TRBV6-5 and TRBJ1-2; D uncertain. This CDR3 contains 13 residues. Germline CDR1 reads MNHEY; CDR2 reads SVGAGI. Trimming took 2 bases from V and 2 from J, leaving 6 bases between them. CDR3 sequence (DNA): TGTGCCAGCAGTTACGAGACAAACTATGGCTACACCTTC. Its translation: CASSYETNYGYTF.

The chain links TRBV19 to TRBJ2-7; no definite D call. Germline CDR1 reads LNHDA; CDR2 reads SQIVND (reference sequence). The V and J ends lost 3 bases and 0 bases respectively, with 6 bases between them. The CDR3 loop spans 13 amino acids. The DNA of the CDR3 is TGTGCCAGTAGTATGGAAAGCTCCTACGAGCAGTACTTC. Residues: CASSMESSYEQYF.

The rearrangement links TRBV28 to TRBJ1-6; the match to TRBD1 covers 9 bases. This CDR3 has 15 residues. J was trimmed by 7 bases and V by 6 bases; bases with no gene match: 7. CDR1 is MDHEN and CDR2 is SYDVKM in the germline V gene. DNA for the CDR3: TGTGCCAGCAGCCCGGGGGACAGGGAGAATTCACCCCTCCACTTT. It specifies CASSPGDRENSPLHF.

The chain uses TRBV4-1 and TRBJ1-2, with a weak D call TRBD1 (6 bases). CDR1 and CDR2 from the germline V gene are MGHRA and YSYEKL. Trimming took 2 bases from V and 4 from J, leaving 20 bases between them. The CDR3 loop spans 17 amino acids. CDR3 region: CASSQFLRGGDGYGYTF. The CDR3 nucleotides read TGCGCCAGCAGCCAATTCTTGAGGGGGGGGGATGGCTATGGCTACACCTTC.

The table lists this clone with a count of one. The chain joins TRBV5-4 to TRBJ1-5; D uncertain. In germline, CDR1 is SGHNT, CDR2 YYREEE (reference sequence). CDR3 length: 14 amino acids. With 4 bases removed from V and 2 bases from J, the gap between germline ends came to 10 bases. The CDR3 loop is CASSAGVGNQPQHF. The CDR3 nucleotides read TGTGCCAGCAGCGCGGGAGTAGGCAATCAGCCCCAGCATTTT. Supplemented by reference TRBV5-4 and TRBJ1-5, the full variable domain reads ETGVTQSPTHLIKTRGQQVTLRCSSQSGHNTVSWYQQALGQGPQFIFQYYREEENGRGNFPPRFSGLQFPNYSSELNVNALELDDSALYLCASSAGVGNQPQHFGDGTRLSIL.

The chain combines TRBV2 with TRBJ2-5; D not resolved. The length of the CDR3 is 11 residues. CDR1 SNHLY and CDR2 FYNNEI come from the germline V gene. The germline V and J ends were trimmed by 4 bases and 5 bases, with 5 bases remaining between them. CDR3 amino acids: CASSVGETQYF. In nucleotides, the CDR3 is TGTGCCAGCAGTGTGGGGGAGACCCAGTACTTC. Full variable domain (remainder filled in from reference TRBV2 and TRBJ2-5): EPEVTQTPSHQVTQMGQEVILRCVPISNHLYFYWYRQILGQKVEFLVSFYNNEISEKSEIFDDQFSVERPDGSNFTLKIRSTKLEDSAMYFCASSVGETQYFGPGTRLLVL.

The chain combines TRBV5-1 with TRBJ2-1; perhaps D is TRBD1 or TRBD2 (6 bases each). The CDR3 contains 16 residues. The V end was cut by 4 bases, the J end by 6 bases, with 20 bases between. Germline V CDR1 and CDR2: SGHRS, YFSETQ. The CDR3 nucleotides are TGCGCCAGCAGCGCCGCGGGACAACCGACATCCAATGAGCAGTTCTTC. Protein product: CASSAAGQPTSNEQFF.

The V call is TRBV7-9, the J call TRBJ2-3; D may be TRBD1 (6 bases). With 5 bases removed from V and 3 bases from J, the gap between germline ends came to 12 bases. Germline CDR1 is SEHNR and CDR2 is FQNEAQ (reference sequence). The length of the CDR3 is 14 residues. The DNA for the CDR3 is TGTGCCAGCAGCATTAGGGGGTTTACAGATACGCAGTATTTT. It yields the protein CASSIRGFTDTQYF.

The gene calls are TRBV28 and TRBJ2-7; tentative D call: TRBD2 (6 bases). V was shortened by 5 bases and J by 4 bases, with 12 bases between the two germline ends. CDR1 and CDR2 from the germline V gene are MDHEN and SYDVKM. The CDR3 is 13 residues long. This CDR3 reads CASSAGTWYEQYF. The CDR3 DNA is TGTGCCAGCAGTGCGGGAACTTGGTACGAGCAGTACTTC.

CDR3 protein: CASSLGDYEQYF. In DNA, the CDR3 is TGTGCCAGCAGCTTGGGAGACTACGAGCAGTACTTC. The chain couples TRBV5-6 to TRBJ2-7; D remains ambiguous. CDR1 is SGHDT and CDR2 is YYEEEE in the germline V gene. This CDR3 has 12 amino acids. Trimming took 0 bases from V and 3 from J, leaving 4 bases between them.

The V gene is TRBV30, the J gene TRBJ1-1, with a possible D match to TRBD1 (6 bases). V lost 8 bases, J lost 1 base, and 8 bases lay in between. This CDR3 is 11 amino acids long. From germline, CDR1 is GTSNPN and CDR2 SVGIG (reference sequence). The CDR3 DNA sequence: TGTGCCCGGGGACAGAACACTGAAGCTTTCTTT. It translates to CARGQNTEAFF.

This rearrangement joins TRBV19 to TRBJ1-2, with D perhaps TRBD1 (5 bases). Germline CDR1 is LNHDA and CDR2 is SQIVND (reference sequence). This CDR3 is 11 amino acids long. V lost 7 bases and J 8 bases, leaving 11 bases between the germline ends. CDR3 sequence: CASKAGRGYTF. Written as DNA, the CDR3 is TGTGCCAGTAAAGCGGGGCGCGGCTACACCTTC.